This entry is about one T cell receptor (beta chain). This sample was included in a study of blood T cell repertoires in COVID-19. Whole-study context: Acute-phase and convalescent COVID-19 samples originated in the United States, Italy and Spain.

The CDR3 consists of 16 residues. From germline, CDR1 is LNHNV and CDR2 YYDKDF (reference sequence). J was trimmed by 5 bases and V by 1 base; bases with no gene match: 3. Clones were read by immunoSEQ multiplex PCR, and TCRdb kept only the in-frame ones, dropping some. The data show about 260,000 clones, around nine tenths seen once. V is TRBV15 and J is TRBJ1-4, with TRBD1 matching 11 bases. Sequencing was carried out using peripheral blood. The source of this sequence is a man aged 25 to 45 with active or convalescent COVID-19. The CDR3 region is CATSRGTGGRNEKLFF. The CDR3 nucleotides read TGTGCCACCAGCAGAGGGACAGGGGGCCGGAATGAAAAACTGTTTTTT.